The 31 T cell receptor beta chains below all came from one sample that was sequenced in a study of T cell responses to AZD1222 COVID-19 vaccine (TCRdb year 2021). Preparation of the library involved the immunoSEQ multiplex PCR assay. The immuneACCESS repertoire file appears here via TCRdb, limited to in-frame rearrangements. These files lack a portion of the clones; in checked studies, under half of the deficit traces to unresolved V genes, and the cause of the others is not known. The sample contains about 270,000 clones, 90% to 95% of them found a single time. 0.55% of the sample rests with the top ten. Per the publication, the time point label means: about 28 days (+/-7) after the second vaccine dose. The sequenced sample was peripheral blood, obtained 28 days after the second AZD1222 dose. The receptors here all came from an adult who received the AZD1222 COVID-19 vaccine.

The CDR3 DNA reads TGCAGTGCTAGAAGGGCCTCCACCCTCCACTTT. Translated: CSARRASTLHF. J is TRBJ1-6 and V is TRBV20-1, with D unclear. The V gene's germline CDR1 is DFQATT and CDR2 SNEGSKA (reference sequence). V was cut by 2 bases and J by 14 bases, with 10 bases left in between. CDR3 size: 11 residues.

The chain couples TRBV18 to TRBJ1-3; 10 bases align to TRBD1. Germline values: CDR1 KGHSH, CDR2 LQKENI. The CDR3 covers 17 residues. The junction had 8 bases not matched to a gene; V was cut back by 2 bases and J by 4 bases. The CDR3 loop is CASSPSQTGGSGNTIYF. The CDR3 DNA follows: TGTGCCAGCTCACCATCGCAGACAGGGGGCTCGGGAAACACCATATATTTT.

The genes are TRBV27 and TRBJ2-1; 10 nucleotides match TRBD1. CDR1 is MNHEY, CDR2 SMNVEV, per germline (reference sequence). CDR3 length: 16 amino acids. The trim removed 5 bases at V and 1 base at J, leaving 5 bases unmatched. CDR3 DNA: TGTGCCAGCAGTCGTCCGGGACAGGGGTCCTACAATGAGCAGTTCTTC. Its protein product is CASSRPGQGSYNEQFF.

CDR3 nucleotides: TGTGCCAGCAGTTACCGTCGCGCTACTTTAGCCAAAAACATTCAGTACTTC. Amino acid sequence: CASSYRRATLAKNIQYF. The chain carries TRBV6-2 or TRBV6-3 and TRBJ2-4; D call uncertain. V was trimmed by 2 bases and J by 0 bases, leaving 14 bases between them. Germline V lookup: CDR1 MNHEY, CDR2 SVGEGT. This CDR3 has 17 residues.

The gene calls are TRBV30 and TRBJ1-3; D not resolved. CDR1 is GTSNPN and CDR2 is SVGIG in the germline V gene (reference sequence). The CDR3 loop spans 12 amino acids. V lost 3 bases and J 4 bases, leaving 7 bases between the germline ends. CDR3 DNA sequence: TGTGCCTGGAGGGGTGTCGGAAACACCATATATTTT. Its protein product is CAWRGVGNTIYF.

The CDR3 spells CASKEVMNTEAFF. The CDR3 DNA reads TGTGCCAGCAAGGAAGTAATGAACACTGAAGCTTTCTTT. The chain links TRBV2 to TRBJ1-1; unclear D gene. Per the germline V gene, CDR1 is SNHLY and CDR2 is FYNNEI. This CDR3 has 13 amino acids. Trimming removed 7 bases from V and 0 bases from J, with 9 bases in between.

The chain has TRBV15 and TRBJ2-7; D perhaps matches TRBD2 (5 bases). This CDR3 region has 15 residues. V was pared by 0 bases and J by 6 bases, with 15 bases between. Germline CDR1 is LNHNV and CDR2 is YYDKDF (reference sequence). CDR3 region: CATSRDRSGVGEQYF. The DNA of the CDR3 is TGTGCCACCAGCAGAGATCGATCCGGGGTGGGCGAGCAGTACTTC.

The CDR3 DNA is TGTGCCAGTAGGACGAGACAGACCAATCAGCCCCAGCATTTT. It encodes CASRTRQTNQPQHF. The chain carries TRBV19 and TRBJ1-5, with D possibly being TRBD1 (5 bases). V lost 6 bases, J lost 3 bases, and 12 bases lay in between. CDR3 size: 14 residues. Germline lookup yields CDR1 LNHDA and CDR2 SQIVND (reference sequence). Based on the CDR3 plus reference TRBV19 and TRBJ1-5, the full variable domain is DGGITQSPKYLFRKEGQNVTLSCEQNLNHDAMYWYRQDPGQGLRLIYYSQIVNDFQKGDIAEGYSVSREKKESFPLTVTSAQKNPTAFYLCASRTRQTNQPQHFGDGTRLSIL.

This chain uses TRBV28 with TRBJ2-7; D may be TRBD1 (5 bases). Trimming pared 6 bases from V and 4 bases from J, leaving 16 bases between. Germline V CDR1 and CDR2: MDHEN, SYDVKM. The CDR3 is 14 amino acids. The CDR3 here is CASRSWGTAYEQYF. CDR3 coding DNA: TGTGCCAGCAGATCTTGGGGCACAGCATACGAGCAGTACTTC. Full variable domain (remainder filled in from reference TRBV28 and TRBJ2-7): DVKVTQSSRYLVKRTGEKVFLECVQDMDHENMFWYRQDPGLGLRLIYFSYDVKMKEKGDIPEGYSVSREKKERFSLILESASTNQTSMYLCASRSWGTAYEQYFGPGTRLTVT.

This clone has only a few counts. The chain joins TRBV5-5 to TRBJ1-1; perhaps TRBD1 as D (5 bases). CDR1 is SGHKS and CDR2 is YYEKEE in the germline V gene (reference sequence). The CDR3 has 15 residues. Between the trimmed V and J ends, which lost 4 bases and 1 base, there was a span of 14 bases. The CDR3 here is CASSTHPGWNTEAFF. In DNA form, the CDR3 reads TGTGCCAGCAGCACACATCCAGGGTGGAACACTGAAGCTTTCTTT.

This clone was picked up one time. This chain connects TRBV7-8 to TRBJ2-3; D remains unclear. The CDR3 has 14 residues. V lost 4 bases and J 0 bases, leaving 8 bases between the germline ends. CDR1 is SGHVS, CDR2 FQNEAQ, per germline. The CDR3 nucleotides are TGTGCCAGCAGCTCGTCCCCGAGCACAGATACGCAGTATTTT. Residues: CASSSSPSTDTQYF.

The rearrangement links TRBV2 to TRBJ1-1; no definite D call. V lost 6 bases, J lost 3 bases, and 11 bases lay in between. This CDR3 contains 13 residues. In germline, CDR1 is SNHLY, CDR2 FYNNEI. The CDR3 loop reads CASRPTRDTEAFF. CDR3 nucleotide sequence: TGTGCCAGCAGACCCACTAGGGACACTGAAGCTTTCTTT.

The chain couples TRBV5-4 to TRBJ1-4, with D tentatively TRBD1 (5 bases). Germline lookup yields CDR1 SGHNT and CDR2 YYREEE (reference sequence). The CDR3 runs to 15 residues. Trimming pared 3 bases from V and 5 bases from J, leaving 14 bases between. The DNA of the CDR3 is TGTGCCAGCAGCTCGCAGGGCCATGAGAATGAAAAACTGTTTTTT. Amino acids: CASSSQGHENEKLFF.

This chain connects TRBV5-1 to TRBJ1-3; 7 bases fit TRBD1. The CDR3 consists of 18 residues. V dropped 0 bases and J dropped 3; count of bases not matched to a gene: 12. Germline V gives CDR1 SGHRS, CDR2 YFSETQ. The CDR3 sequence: CASSLGQGKRLNGNTIYF. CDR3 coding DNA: TGCGCCAGCAGCTTGGGACAGGGAAAACGATTGAATGGAAACACCATATATTTT. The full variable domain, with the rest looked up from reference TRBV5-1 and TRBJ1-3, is KAGVTQTPRYLIKTRGQQVTLSCSPISGHRSVSWYQQTPGQGLQFLFEYFSETQRNKGNFPGRFSGRQFSNSRSEMNVSTLELGDSALYLCASSLGQGKRLNGNTIYFGEGSWLTVV.

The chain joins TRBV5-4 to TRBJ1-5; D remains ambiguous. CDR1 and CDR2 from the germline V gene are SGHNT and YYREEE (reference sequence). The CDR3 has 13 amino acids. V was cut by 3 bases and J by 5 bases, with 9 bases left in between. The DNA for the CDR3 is TGTGCCAGCAGCTCCTCTCCGGATCAGCCCCAGCATTTT. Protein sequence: CASSSSPDQPQHF.

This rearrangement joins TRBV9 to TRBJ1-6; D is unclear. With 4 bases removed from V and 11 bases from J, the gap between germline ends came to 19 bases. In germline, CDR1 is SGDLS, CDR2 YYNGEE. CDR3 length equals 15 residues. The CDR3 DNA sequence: TGTGCCAGCAGCAGAGAACCAGGAATGAATCCACCCCTCCACTTT. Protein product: CASSREPGMNPPLHF.

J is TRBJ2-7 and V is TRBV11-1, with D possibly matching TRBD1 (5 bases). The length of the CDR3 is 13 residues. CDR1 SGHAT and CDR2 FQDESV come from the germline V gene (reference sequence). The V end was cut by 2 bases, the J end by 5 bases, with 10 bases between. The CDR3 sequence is CASSLQGDHEQYF. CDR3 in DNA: TGTGCCAGCAGCTTACAGGGTGACCACGAGCAGTACTTC.

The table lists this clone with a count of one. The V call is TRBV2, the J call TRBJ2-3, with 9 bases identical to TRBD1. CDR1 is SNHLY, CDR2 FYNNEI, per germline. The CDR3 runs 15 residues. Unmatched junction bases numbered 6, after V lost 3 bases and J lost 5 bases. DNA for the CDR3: TGTGCCAGCAGTGAGCAGGGACAGGGTGGAGATACGCAGTATTTT. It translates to CASSEQGQGGDTQYF.

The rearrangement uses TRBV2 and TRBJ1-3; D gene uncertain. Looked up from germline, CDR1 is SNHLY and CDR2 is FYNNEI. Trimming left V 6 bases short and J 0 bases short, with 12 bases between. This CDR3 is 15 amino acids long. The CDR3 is CASRVDRNSGNTIYF. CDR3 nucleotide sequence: TGTGCCAGCAGGGTAGACCGCAACTCTGGAAACACCATATATTTT.

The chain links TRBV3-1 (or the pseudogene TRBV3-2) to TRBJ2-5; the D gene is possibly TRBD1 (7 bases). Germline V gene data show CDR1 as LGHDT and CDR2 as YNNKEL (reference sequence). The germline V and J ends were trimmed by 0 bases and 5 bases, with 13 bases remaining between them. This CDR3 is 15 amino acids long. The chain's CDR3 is CASSQDQTGRETQYF. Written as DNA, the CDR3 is TGTGCCAGCAGCCAAGATCAGACAGGGAGGGAGACCCAGTACTTC.

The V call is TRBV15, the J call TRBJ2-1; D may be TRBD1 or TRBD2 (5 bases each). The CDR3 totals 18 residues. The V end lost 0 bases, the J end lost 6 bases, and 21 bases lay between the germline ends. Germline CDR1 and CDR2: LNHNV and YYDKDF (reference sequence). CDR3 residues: CATSREGTGAAFANEQFF. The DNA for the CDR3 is TGTGCCACCAGCAGAGAGGGGACCGGAGCGGCCTTCGCCAATGAGCAGTTCTTC.

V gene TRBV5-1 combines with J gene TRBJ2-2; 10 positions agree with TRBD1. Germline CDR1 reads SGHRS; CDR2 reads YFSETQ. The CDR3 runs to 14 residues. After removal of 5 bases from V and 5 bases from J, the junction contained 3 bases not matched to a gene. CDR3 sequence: CASSTDRGTGELFF. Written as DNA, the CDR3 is TGCGCCAGCAGTACGGACAGGGGGACCGGGGAGCTGTTTTTT. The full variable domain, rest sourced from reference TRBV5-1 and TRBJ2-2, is KAGVTQTPRYLIKTRGQQVTLSCSPISGHRSVSWYQQTPGQGLQFLFEYFSETQRNKGNFPGRFSGRQFSNSRSEMNVSTLELGDSALYLCASSTDRGTGELFFGEGSRLTVL.

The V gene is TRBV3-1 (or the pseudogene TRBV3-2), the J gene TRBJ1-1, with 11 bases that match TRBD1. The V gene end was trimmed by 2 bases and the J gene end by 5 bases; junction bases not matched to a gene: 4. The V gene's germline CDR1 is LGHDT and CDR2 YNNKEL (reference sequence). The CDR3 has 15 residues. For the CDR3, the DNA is TGTGCCAGCAGCCAACCGGGACAGGGGGATACTGAAGCTTTCTTT. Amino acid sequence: CASSQPGQGDTEAFF.

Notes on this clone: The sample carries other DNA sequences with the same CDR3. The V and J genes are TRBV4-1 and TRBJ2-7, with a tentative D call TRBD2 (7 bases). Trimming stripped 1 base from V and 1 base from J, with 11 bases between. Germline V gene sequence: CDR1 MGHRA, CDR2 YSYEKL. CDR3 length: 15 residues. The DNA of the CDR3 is TGCGCCAGCAGCCAAGTGGAGGGGGGGTCCTACGAGCAGTACTTC. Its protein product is CASSQVEGGSYEQYF.

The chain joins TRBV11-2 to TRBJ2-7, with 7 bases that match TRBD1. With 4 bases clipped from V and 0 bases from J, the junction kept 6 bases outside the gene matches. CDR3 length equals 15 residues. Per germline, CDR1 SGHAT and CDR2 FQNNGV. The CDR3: CASSYGDSSSYEQYF. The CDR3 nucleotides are TGTGCCAGCAGCTACGGGGACAGTAGCTCCTACGAGCAGTACTTC. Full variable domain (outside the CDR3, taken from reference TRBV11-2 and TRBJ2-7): EAGVAQSPRYKIIEKRQSVAFWCNPISGHATLYWYQQILGQGPKLLIQFQNNGVVDDSQLPKDRFSAERLKGVDSTLKIQPAKLEDSAVYLCASSYGDSSSYEQYFGPGTRLTVT.

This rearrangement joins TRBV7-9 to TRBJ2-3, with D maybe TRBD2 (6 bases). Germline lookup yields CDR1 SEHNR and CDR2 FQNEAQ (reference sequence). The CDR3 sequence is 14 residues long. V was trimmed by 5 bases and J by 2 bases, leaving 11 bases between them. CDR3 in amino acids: CASSRRGYTDTQYF. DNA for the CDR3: TGTGCCAGCAGCCGTCGGGGGTACACAGATACGCAGTATTTT.

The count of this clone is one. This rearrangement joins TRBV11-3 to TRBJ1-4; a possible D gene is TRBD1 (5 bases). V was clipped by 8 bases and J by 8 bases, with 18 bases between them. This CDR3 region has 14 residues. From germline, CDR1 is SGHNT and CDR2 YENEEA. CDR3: CASGRQSRGEKLFF. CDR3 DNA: TGTGCCAGCGGTAGACAGTCCCGGGGGGAAAAACTGTTTTTT.

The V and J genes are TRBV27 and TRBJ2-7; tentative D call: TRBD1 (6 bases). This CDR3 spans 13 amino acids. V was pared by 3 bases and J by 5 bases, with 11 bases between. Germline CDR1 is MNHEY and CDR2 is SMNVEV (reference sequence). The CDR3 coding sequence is TGTGCCAGCAGTTTCTCATACAGGGACGAGCAGTACTTC. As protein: CASSFSYRDEQYF.

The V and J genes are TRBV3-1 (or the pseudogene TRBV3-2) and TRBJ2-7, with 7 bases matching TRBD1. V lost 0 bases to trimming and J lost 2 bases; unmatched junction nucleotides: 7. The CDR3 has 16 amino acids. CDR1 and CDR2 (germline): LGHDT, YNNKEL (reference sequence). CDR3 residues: CASSQDLGQVTYEQYF. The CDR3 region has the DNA TGTGCCAGCAGCCAAGATCTTGGACAGGTAACCTACGAGCAGTACTTC.

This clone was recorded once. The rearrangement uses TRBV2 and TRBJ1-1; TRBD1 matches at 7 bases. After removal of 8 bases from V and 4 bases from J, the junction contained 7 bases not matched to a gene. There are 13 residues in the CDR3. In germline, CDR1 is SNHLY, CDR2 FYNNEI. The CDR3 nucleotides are TGTGCCAGCGTACTCAGGGGGGGCACTGAAGCTTTCTTT. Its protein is CASVLRGGTEAFF.

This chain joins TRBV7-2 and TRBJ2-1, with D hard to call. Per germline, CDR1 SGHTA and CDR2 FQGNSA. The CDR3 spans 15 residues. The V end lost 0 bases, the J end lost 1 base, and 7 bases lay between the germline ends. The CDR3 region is CASSLAGASYNEQFF. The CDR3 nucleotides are TGTGCCAGCAGCTTAGCGGGTGCTTCCTACAATGAGCAGTTCTTC.